The next 21 T cell receptor beta chains were all read from a single sample in a study of T cells after yellow fever vaccination (dated by TCRdb to about 2019). Library creation used 5' RACE. TCRdb names Illumina HiSeq 2500 as the instrument used. TCRdb reprocessed the public reads (quality trimming at Q25 with fastp, clone calling with MiXCR) and kept in-frame beta chains. Every CDR3 protein is listed once, alongside the most common genes and DNA of its rows. Here the sample has 300,000 to 450,000 distinct CDR3 sequences; 6.2% occur a single time. Over 12% of the sample is held by the ten biggest clonotypes. Read against the paper, the sample's treatment or condition label means: live attenuated yellow fever vaccine strain. The sample consisted of PBMCs, taken 5 days after the yellow fever booster vaccination. Receptors originate from a man between 25 and 39 years old who received the YFV17D yellow fever vaccine.

This clonotype was found many times. V and J are TRBV6-1 and TRBJ2-7; 7 bases fit TRBD1. CDR1 is MNHNS and CDR2 is SASEGT in the germline V gene. With 4 bases clipped from V and 1 base from J, the junction kept 4 bases outside the gene matches. The CDR3 is 14 amino acids. This CDR3 is CASSAPGQSYEQYF. The DNA of the CDR3 is TGTGCCAGCAGTGCCCCGGGACAGTCCTACGAGCAGTACTTC.

The V and J genes are TRBV18 and TRBJ1-3; D not certain. The germline V and J ends were trimmed by 0 bases and 0 bases, with 12 bases remaining between them. CDR1 is KGHSH, CDR2 LQKENI, per germline. The CDR3 is 17 residues long. CDR3 sequence (DNA): TGTGCCAGCTCACCACCGCTTGTGGGTATCTCTGGAAACACCATATATTTT. Translating gives CASSPPLVGISGNTIYF.

This chain links TRBV12-5 with TRBJ2-3; D call uncertain. The V and J ends lost 7 bases and 4 bases respectively, with 9 bases between them. Germline CDR1 and CDR2: LGHNT and FRNRAP. The CDR3 loop spans 12 amino acids. The CDR3 region is CASAGPADTQYF. DNA for the CDR3: TGTGCTAGTGCCGGACCTGCAGATACGCAGTATTTT.

The rearrangement uses TRBV18 and TRBJ2-1; D remains unclear. V was pared by 6 bases and J by 7 bases, with 13 bases between. The CDR3 has 13 amino acids. Germline loops: CDR1 KGHSH, CDR2 LQKENI. CDR3 DNA: TGTGCCAGCTCCCATGAGGCCGAGAATGAGCAGTTCTTC. It specifies CASSHEAENEQFF.

This chain uses TRBV10-3 with TRBJ2-2; possibly TRBD1 for D (5 bases). V was shortened by 4 bases and J by 1 base, with 7 bases between the two germline ends. The CDR3 runs to 14 residues. Germline V gene sequence: CDR1 ENHRY, CDR2 SYGVKD. The CDR3 is CAISADRNTGELFF. The CDR3 bases are TGTGCCATCAGTGCCGACAGGAACACCGGGGAGCTGTTTTTT.

This clonotype was seen only a few times. The chain joins TRBV20-1 to TRBJ2-3; 8 nucleotides agree with TRBD2. Germline CDR1 DFQATT, CDR2 SNEGSKA (reference sequence). The CDR3 contains 13 residues. Unmatched junction bases numbered 6, after V lost 2 bases and J lost 8 bases. CDR3 nucleotide sequence: TGCAGTGCTAGAATCACTAGCGGTGGTACGCAGTATTTT. Protein: CSARITSGGTQYF.

This clonotype has more than one count but fewer than ten. The V gene is TRBV7-2, the J gene TRBJ1-3, with TRBD1 matching 12 bases. Germline values: CDR1 SGHTA, CDR2 FQGNSA. V dropped 5 bases and J dropped 8; count of bases not matched to a gene: 10. This CDR3 comprises 16 residues. CDR3 DNA: TGTGCCAGCAGCCCTGCCCAGGGACAGGGGGCTCACACCATATATTTT. Its translation: CASSPAQGQGAHTIYF. The full variable domain, with the rest looked up from reference TRBV7-2 and TRBJ1-3, is GAGVSQSPSNKVTEKGKDVELRCDPISGHTALYWYRQSLGQGLEFLIYFQGNSAPDKSGLPSDRFSAERTGGSVSTLTIQRTQQEDSAVYLCASSPAQGQGAHTIYFGEGSWLTVV.

The chain is built from TRBV19 and TRBJ2-5; 11 bases line up with TRBD2. In germline, CDR1 is LNHDA, CDR2 SQIVND (reference sequence). This CDR3 comprises 16 residues. The junction had 2 bases not matched to a gene; V was cut back by 2 bases and J by 0 bases. The CDR3 DNA sequence: TGTGCCAGTAGTATAAGACTAGCGGGGAACCAAGAGACCCAGTACTTC. It codes for CASSIRLAGNQETQYF.

Many counts were recorded for this clonotype. The chain has TRBV29-1 and TRBJ1-4; maybe TRBD1 (6 bases). Trimming removed 4 bases from V and 7 bases from J, with 19 bases in between. This CDR3 comprises 15 residues. Looked up from germline, CDR1 is SQVTM and CDR2 is ANQGSEA. The CDR3 loop is CSVVGRARGSEKLFF. CDR3 in DNA: TGCAGCGTTGTGGGCAGGGCCAGGGGTAGTGAAAAACTGTTTTTT.

This clonotype was recorded at least ten times. The chain has TRBV6-2 or TRBV6-3 and TRBJ2-2; maybe TRBD2 (6 bases). The germline V gene has CDR1 MNHEY and CDR2 SVGEGT. The CDR3 is made up of 15 amino acids. V dropped 6 bases and J dropped 4 bases, with 15 bases sitting between them. CDR3 in DNA: TGTGCCAGCAGGGTATATCAGCGGGCCACCGGGGAGCTGTTTTTT. It specifies CASRVYQRATGELFF.

This clonotype appeared many times. The chain carries TRBV5-1 and TRBJ2-7; D is uncertain. Trimming cost V 4 bases and J 2 bases, with 7 bases left between them. Germline V lookup: CDR1 SGHRS, CDR2 YFSETQ. The CDR3 loop spans 12 amino acids. CDR3 sequence (DNA): TGCGCCAGCAGCGATGACGCCTACGAGCAGTACTTC. This codes for CASSDDAYEQYF.

At least ten counts were recorded for this clonotype. This rearrangement joins TRBV20-1 to TRBJ1-3; D uncertain. The CDR3 contains 15 residues. Per the germline V gene, CDR1 is DFQATT and CDR2 is SNEGSKA (reference sequence). The ends were cut back, 1 base at V and 0 bases at J, with 10 bases in the middle. The CDR3 coding sequence is TGCAGTGCTAGAGTTGAGAGCCACTCTGGAAACACCATATATTTT. Amino acid sequence: CSARVESHSGNTIYF.

Ten or more counts support this clonotype. The chain recombines TRBV6-5 with TRBJ2-7, with 9 bases fitting TRBD2. The CDR3 covers 17 residues. The germline V gene encodes CDR1 MNHEY and CDR2 SVGAGI. The junction had 9 bases not matched to a gene; V was cut back by 2 bases and J by 1 base. This chain's CDR3 is CASSYRPSGTRSYEQYF. The CDR3 DNA follows: TGTGCCAGCAGTTACCGGCCTAGCGGGACGAGGTCCTACGAGCAGTACTTC.

This clonotype has only a few counts. CDR3 coding DNA: TGCGCCAGCAGCTTGGGAACAGGGGGGGGCAATCAGCCCCAGCATTTT. Translating gives CASSLGTGGGNQPQHF. The chain recombines TRBV5-1 with TRBJ1-5; 8 bases match TRBD1. The germline gives CDR1 SGHRS, CDR2 YFSETQ. The CDR3 covers 16 residues. The J segment lost 2 bases and the V segment lost 0 bases, leaving 4 bases of the junction unmatched.

The sample holds many counts of this clonotype. The genes are TRBV6-5 and TRBJ2-1; D remains unclear. The CDR3 is 14 amino acids. V lost 4 bases to trimming and J lost 7 bases, with 14 bases between them. CDR1 MNHEY and CDR2 SVGAGI come from the germline V gene. CDR3 coding DNA: TGTGCCAGCAGTTCCCGATCCGTCCCGAATGAGCAGTTCTTC. Amino acids: CASSSRSVPNEQFF.

This clonotype has more than one count but fewer than ten. V gene TRBV28 combines with J gene TRBJ2-5, with D unclear. This CDR3 has 12 residues. V lost 4 bases and J lost 7, with 10 bases in between. Germline assignment: CDR1 MDHEN and CDR2 SYDVKM. CDR3 bases: TGTGCCAGCAGTTCCAACTTGGGGACCCAGTACTTC. Residues: CASSSNLGTQYF.

V is TRBV12-3 or TRBV12-4 and J is TRBJ1-1, with TRBD1 as a possible D gene (5 bases). The length of the CDR3 is 16 residues. Trimming took 7 bases from V and 1 from J, leaving 19 bases between them. CDR3 residues: CASNANRREGNTEAFF. The CDR3 bases are TGTGCCAGCAATGCCAACCGCAGGGAGGGGAACACTGAAGCTTTCTTT.

The table lists this clonotype with a few counts. The CDR3 here is CASSPPSSETQYF. The CDR3 DNA reads TGTGCCAGCTCACCACCGTCCTCCGAGACCCAGTACTTC. The chain uses TRBV18 and TRBJ2-5; no clear D. Germline V lookup: CDR1 KGHSH, CDR2 LQKENI. The CDR3 runs 13 residues. The V and J ends lost 0 bases and 5 bases respectively, with 7 bases between them.

Concerning this clonotype itself: This may be a read error: a much more frequent sequence differs by one nucleotide. V usage is TRBV28 and J usage is TRBJ2-2; perhaps TRBD1 as D (6 bases). The CDR3 totals 11 residues. From germline, CDR1 is MDHEN and CDR2 SYDVKM. The CDR3 region is CASSAGWGLLF. DNA for the CDR3: TGTGCCAGCAGCGCAGGGTGGGGGCTGCTTTTT.

This clonotype has at least ten counts. The chain recombines TRBV12-3 or TRBV12-4 with TRBJ1-2, with no clear D. Trimming removed 3 bases at V and 1 base at J, with 6 bases between. The CDR3 length is 13 residues. CDR3 region: CASSFDINYGYTF. The CDR3 DNA is TGTGCCAGCAGTTTCGACATTAACTATGGCTACACCTTC.

The genes are TRBV7-6 and TRBJ2-5; the match to TRBD1 covers 9 bases. The CDR3 has 16 amino acids. Germline V lookup: CDR1 SGHVS, CDR2 FNYEAQ. With 5 bases clipped from V and 4 bases from J, the junction kept 11 bases outside the gene matches. The CDR3 nucleotides are TGTGCCAGCAGCGCACGGACAGGGGCAAGTTTAGAGACCCAGTACTTC. It codes for CASSARTGASLETQYF.